This T cell receptor beta chain was identified in a study of T-cell reconstitution after alpha-beta-depleted transplantation in children. The sample holds many counts of this clonotype. Researchers prepared the TCRbeta library using unique molecular identifiers, the study reports. TCRdb ran MiXCR on the PCR reads and lists one entry per CDR3 protein. The sample has 90,000 to 100,000 distinct CDR3 sequences, 10% to 15% seen once; the top ten hold 14%. The sequences come from PBMCs from the stem cell graft donor, collected from the stem cell graft. This TCR came from a human donor who donated a stem cell graft to a child with inherited bone marrow failure.

CDR3 sequence: CASSLVRSSLVGELFF. In nucleotides, the CDR3 is TGTGCCAGCAGCTTAGTTAGAAGCAGCCTCGTCGGGGAGCTGTTTTTT. The gene calls are TRBV11-2 and TRBJ2-2; D gene ambiguous. Trimming pared 1 base from V and 7 bases from J, leaving 16 bases between. The germline V gene encodes CDR1 SGHAT and CDR2 FQNNGV. The CDR3 runs 16 residues. Together with reference TRBV11-2 and TRBJ2-2, the CDR3 gives the full variable domain: EAGVAQSPRYKIIEKRQSVAFWCNPISGHATLYWYQQILGQGPKLLIQFQNNGVVDDSQLPKDRFSAERLKGVDSTLKIQPAKLEDSAVYLCASSLVRSSLVGELFFGEGSRLTVL.